This entry concerns a single T cell receptor beta chain. Germline loops: CDR1 SQVTM, CDR2 ANQGSEA. CDR3 size: 13 residues. J gave up 4 bases and V 8 bases, and 9 bases lay outside the gene matches. The source of the sample is a study of PD-L1 blockade in urothelial cancer. Whole-study context: Patients previously received 0 to 3 chemotherapy regimens.

Sequenced by immunoSEQ multiplex PCR; TCRdb stores in-frame clones only, minus some. The sample records fewer than 30,000 clones, around four fifths being singletons. This sample's time point: peripheral blood 6 weeks after treatment start. The TCR sequence derives from a man aged 70-80 years with urothelial cancer. The chain carries TRBV29-1 and TRBJ2-3; 7 bases line up with TRBD1. The sample consisted of PBMCs, taken around atezolizumab (anti-PD-L1) treatment. CDR3 bases: TGCAGCACCCAGTATAGGGGGCCAGATACGCAGTATTTT. Its translation is CSTQYRGPDTQYF.